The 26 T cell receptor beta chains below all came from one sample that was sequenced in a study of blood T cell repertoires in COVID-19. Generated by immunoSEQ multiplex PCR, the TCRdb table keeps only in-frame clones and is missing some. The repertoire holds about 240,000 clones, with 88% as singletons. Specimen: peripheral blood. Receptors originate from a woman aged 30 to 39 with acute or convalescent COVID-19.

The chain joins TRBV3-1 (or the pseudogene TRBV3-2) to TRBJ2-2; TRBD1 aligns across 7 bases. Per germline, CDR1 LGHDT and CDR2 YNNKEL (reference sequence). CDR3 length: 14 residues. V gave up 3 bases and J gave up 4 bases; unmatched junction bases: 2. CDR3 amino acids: CASSQTGSTGELFF. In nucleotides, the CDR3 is TGTGCCAGCAGCCAGACAGGGTCCACCGGGGAGCTGTTTTTT.

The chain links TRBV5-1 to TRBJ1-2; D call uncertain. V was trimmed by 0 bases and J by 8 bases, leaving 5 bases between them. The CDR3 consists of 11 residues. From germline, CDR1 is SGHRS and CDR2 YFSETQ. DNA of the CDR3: TGCGCCAGCAGCTTGGACACCGGCTACACCTTC. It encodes CASSLDTGYTF.

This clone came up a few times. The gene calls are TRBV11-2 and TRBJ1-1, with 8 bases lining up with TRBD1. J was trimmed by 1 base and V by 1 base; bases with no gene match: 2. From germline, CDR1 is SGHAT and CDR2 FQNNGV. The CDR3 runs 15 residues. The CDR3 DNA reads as TGTGCCAGCAGCTTAGTCAGGGGGCGGAACACTGAAGCTTTCTTT. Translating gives CASSLVRGRNTEAFF. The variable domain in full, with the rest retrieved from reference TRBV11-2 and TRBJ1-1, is EAGVAQSPRYKIIEKRQSVAFWCNPISGHATLYWYQQILGQGPKLLIQFQNNGVVDDSQLPKDRFSAERLKGVDSTLKIQPAKLEDSAVYLCASSLVRGRNTEAFFGQGTRLTVV.

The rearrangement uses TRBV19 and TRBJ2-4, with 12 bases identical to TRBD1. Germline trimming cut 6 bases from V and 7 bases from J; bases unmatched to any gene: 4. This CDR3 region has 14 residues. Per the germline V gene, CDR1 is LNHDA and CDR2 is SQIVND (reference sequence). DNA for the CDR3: TGTGCCAGTAGGCCCGGGACAGGGGGCAACATTCAGTACTTC. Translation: CASRPGTGGNIQYF.

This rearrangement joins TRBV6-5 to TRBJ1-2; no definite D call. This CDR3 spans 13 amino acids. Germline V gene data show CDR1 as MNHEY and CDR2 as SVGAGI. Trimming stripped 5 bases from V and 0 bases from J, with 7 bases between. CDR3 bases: TGTGCCAGCAGTCTGGCAGCTAACTATGGCTACACCTTC. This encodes CASSLAANYGYTF.

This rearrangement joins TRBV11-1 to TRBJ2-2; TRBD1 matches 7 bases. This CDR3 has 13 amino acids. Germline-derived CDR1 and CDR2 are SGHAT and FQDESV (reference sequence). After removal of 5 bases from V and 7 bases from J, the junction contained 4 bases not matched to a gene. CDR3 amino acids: CASSLGTVGELFF. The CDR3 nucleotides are TGTGCCAGCAGCCTGGGGACAGTCGGGGAGCTGTTTTTT. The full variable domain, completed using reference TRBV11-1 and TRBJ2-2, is EAEVAQSPRYKITEKSQAVAFWCDPISGHATLYWYRQILGQGPELLVQFQDESVVDDSQLPKDRFSAERLKGVDSTLKIQPAELGDSAMYLCASSLGTVGELFFGEGSRLTVL.

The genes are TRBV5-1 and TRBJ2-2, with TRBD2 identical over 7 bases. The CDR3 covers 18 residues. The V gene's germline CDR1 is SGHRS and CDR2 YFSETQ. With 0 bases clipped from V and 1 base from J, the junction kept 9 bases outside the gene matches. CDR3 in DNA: TGCGCCAGCAGCTTGGCCCTTCGGCGGGAGATGAACACCGGGGAGCTGTTTTTT. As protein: CASSLALRREMNTGELFF.

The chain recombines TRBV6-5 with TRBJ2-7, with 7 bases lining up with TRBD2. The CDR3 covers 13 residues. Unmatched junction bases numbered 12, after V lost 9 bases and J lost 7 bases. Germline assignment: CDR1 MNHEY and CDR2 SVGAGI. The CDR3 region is CASTGTVGGEQYF. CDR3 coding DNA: TGTGCCAGTACCGGGACGGTGGGGGGGGAGCAGTACTTC.

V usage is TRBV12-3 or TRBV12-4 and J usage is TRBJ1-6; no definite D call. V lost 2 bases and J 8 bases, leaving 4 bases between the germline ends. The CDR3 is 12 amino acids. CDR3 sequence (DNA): TGTGCCAGCAGTTTACGGGATTCACCCCTCCACTTT. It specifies CASSLRDSPLHF.

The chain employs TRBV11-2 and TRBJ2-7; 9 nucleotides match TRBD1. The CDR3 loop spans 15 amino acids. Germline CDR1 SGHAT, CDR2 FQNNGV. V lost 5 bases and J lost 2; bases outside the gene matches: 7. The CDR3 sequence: CASSRTRDRAYEQYF. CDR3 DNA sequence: TGTGCCAGCAGCCGCACCCGGGACAGGGCCTACGAGCAGTACTTC. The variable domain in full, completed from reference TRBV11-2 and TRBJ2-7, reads EAGVAQSPRYKIIEKRQSVAFWCNPISGHATLYWYQQILGQGPKLLIQFQNNGVVDDSQLPKDRFSAERLKGVDSTLKIQPAKLEDSAVYLCASSRTRDRAYEQYFGPGTRLTVT.

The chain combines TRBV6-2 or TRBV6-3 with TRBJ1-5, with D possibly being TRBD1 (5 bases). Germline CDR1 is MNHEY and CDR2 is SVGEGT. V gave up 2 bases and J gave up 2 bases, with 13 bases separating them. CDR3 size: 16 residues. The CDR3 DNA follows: TGTGCCAGCAGTTACGGGCAGGGTGGCGGCAATCAGCCCCAGCATTTT. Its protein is CASSYGQGGGNQPQHF.

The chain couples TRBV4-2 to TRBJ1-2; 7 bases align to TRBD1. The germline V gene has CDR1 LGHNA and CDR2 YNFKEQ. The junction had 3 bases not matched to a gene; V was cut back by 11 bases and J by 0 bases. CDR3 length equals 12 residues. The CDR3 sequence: CAPQGPNYGYTF. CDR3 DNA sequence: TGTGCCCCACAGGGGCCTAACTATGGCTACACCTTC.

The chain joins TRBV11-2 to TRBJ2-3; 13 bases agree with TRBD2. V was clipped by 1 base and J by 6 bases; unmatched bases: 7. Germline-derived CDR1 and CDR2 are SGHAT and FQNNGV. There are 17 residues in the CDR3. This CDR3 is CASSLVGRTSGSDTQYF. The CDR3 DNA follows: TGTGCCAGCAGCTTAGTGGGCCGGACTAGCGGGAGCGATACGCAGTATTTT.

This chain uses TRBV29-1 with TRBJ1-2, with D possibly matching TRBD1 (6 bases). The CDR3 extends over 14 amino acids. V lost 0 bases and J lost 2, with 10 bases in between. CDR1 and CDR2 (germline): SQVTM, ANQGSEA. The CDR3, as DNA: TGCAGCGTTGAAGACGCGGACAGAAACTATGGCTACACCTTC. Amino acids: CSVEDADRNYGYTF.

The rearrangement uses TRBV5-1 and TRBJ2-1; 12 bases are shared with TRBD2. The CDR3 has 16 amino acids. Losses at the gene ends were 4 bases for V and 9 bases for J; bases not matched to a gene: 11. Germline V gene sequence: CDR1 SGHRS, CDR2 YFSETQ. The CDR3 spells CASSLGLAGTFSEQFF. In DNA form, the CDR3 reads TGCGCCAGCAGCCTTGGACTAGCGGGAACGTTCAGTGAGCAGTTCTTC.

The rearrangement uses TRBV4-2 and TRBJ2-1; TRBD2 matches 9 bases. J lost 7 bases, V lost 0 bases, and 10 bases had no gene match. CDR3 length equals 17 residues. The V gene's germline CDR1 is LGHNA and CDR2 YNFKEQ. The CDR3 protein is CASSQDLSGRKDNEQFF. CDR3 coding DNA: TGTGCCAGCAGCCAAGATCTTAGCGGGAGAAAAGATAATGAGCAGTTCTTC.

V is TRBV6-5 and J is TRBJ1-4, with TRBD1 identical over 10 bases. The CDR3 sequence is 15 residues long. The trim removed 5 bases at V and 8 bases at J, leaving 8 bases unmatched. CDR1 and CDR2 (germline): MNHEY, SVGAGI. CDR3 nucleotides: TGTGCCAGCAGTCTCTACGGGACAGGGGACGAAAAACTGTTTTTT. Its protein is CASSLYGTGDEKLFF.

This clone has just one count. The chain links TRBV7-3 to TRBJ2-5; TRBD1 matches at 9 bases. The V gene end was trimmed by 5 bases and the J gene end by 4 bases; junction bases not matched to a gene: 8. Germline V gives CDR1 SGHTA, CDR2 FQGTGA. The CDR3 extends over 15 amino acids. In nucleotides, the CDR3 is TGTGCCAGCAGCCCCGGACAGGGGTTTGGAGAGACCCAGTACTTC. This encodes CASSPGQGFGETQYF.

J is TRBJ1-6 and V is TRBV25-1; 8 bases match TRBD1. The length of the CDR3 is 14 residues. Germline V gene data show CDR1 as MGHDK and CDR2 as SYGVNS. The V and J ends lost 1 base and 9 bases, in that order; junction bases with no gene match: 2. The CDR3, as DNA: TGTGCCAGCAGTGAATCGACAGGGGTTTCACCCCTCCACTTT. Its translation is CASSESTGVSPLHF.

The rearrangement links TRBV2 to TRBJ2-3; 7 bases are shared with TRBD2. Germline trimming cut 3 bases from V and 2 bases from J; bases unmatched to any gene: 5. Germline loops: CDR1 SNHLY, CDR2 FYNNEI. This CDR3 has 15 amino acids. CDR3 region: CASSERETSTDTQYF. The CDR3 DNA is TGTGCCAGCAGTGAGCGGGAGACTTCCACAGATACGCAGTATTTT.

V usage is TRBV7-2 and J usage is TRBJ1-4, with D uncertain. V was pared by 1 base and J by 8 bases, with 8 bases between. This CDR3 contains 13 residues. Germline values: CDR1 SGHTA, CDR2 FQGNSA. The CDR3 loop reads CASSLGSREKLFF. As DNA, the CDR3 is TGTGCCAGCAGCTTAGGGAGCCGGGAAAAACTGTTTTTT.

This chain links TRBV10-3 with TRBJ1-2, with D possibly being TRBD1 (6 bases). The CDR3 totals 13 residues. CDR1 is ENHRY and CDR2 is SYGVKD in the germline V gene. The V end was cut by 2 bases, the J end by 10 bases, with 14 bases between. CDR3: CAISESLQGSYTF. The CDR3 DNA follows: TGTGCCATCAGTGAGAGTCTACAGGGCTCCTACACCTTC.

This chain's CDR3 is CASSQDRGQGRTNEKLFF. The CDR3, as DNA: TGCGCCAGCAGCCAAGATAGGGGACAGGGTCGGACTAATGAAAAACTGTTTTTT. V and J are TRBV4-3 and TRBJ1-4, with TRBD1 identical over 9 bases. V lost 0 bases and J lost 2; bases outside the gene matches: 7. The CDR3 runs to 18 residues. Germline V gene data show CDR1 as LGHNA and CDR2 as YSLEER.

CDR3 sequence: CASSPSLRQGATDTQYF. The CDR3 DNA reads TGTGCCAGCAGCCCTAGCTTGAGACAGGGGGCCACAGATACGCAGTATTTT. This sequence joins TRBV7-2 and TRBJ2-3; 10 bases match TRBD1. The CDR3 is made up of 17 amino acids. Germline CDR1 is SGHTA and CDR2 is FQGNSA. V trimming: 5 bases; J trimming: 2 bases; junction bases outside the gene matches: 10. The complete variable domain, with remaining parts taken from reference TRBV7-2 and TRBJ2-3, reads GAGVSQSPSNKVTEKGKDVELRCDPISGHTALYWYRQSLGQGLEFLIYFQGNSAPDKSGLPSDRFSAERTGGSVSTLTIQRTQQEDSAVYLCASSPSLRQGATDTQYFGPGTRLTVL.

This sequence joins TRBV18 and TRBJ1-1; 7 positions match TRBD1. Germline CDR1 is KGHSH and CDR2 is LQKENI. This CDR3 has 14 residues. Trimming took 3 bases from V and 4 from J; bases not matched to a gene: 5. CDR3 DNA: TGTGCCAGCTCACCTAGCAGGGGGTCCACTGAAGCTTTCTTT. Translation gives CASSPSRGSTEAFF.

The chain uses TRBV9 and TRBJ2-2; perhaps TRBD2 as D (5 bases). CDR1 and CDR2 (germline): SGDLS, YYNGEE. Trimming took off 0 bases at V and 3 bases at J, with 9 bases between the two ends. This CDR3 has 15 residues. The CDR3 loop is CASSVVLDHTGELFF. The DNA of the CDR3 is TGTGCCAGCAGCGTAGTACTAGACCACACCGGGGAGCTGTTTTTT.